The 14 T cell receptor beta chains given below trace back to one sample, sequenced in a study of identical twins. In TCRdb, the 5' RACE reads were re-called with MiXCR into one record per CDR3 protein. The sample has some 900,000 distinct CDR3 sequences; 9% to 15% are singletons. These data were also reused for a study on yellow fever vaccine responses in identical twins.

Sequenced input: PBMCs. The source of these receptors is a woman between 18 and 29 years old in good health.

This sequence joins TRBV10-3 and TRBJ1-3, with D possibly matching TRBD1 (5 bases). The CDR3 runs to 15 residues. V dropped 6 bases and J dropped 6 bases, with 18 bases sitting between them. Looked up from germline, CDR1 is ENHRY and CDR2 is SYGVKD. CDR3: CAISPPDTGQNTIYF. As DNA, the CDR3 is TGTGCCATCAGCCCCCCGGACACAGGCCAAAACACCATATATTTT.

The CDR3 nucleotides read TGTGCTAGTGGTTTGCCCGGGACTACAAACACCGGGGAGCTGTTTTTT. It encodes CASGLPGTTNTGELFF. This chain connects TRBV12-5 to TRBJ2-2; TRBD2 matches at 7 bases. The junction had 5 bases not matched to a gene; V was cut back by 2 bases and J by 2 bases. The CDR3 length is 16 residues. Germline CDR1 reads LGHNT; CDR2 reads FRNRAP.

This clonotype was recorded many times. The chain combines TRBV29-1 with TRBJ2-1; no definite D call. Germline CDR1 SQVTM, CDR2 ANQGSEA. The V end lost 3 bases, the J end lost 5 bases, and 2 bases lay between the germline ends. This CDR3 has 10 amino acids. CDR3 sequence: CSVENNEQFF. The CDR3 DNA follows: TGCAGCGTTGAGAACAATGAGCAGTTCTTC.

V is TRBV5-1 and J is TRBJ2-1; D ambiguous. V lost 4 bases, J lost 9 bases, and 14 bases lay in between. In germline, CDR1 is SGHRS, CDR2 YFSETQ. CDR3 length: 13 amino acids. The CDR3 region has the DNA TGCGCCAGCAGCCTCAACGCAAATCGTGAGCAGTTCTTC. Amino acid sequence: CASSLNANREQFF. The complete variable domain, with remaining parts taken from reference TRBV5-1 and TRBJ2-1, reads KAGVTQTPRYLIKTRGQQVTLSCSPISGHRSVSWYQQTPGQGLQFLFEYFSETQRNKGNFPGRFSGRQFSNSRSEMNVSTLELGDSALYLCASSLNANREQFFGPGTRLTVL.

This clonotype was recorded a few times. This sequence joins TRBV12-3 or TRBV12-4 and TRBJ1-5; no clear D. V shed 7 bases and J shed 2 bases, with 12 bases lying between them. The CDR3 is 14 residues long. CDR3 bases: TGTGCCAGCACCCTACAAGACCGCAATCAGCCCCAGCATTTT. Translating it yields CASTLQDRNQPQHF.

This chain uses TRBV20-1 with TRBJ2-1, with a tentative D call TRBD2 (5 bases). This CDR3 region has 15 residues. Trimming stripped 6 bases from V and 5 bases from J, with 20 bases between. Germline CDR1 and CDR2: DFQATT and SNEGSKA (reference sequence). The CDR3 bases are TGCAGTGCACGCCCACCTGTTATGGGAGACAATGAGCAGTTCTTC. As protein: CSARPPVMGDNEQFF.

This clonotype was recorded many times. The chain joins TRBV20-1 to TRBJ1-1; D unclear. The germline V gene has CDR1 DFQATT and CDR2 SNEGSKA (reference sequence). This CDR3 has 12 residues. Between the trimmed V and J ends, which lost 3 bases and 4 bases, there was a span of 9 bases. This chain's CDR3 is CSARTRSTEAFF. In DNA, the CDR3 is TGCAGTGCTAGGACAAGGAGCACTGAAGCTTTCTTT.

In this sample, this clonotype turned up a few times. CDR3 nucleotide sequence: TGTGCCAGCAGCTCTAAAACGAGCTCCTATAATTCACCCCTCCACTTT. Translation gives CASSSKTSSYNSPLHF. The rearrangement uses TRBV7-9 and TRBJ1-6; D call uncertain. The CDR3 is 16 residues long. Germline assignment: CDR1 SEHNR and CDR2 FQNEAQ (reference sequence). V was shortened by 4 bases and J by 0 bases, with 10 bases between the two germline ends.

This clonotype was seen many times. CDR3 sequence: CATCPPQGEKLFF. CDR3 DNA: TGTGCCACCTGCCCCCCGCAGGGGGAAAAACTGTTTTTT. V is TRBV6-1 and J is TRBJ1-4, with TRBD1 as a possible D gene (6 bases). This CDR3 spans 13 amino acids. V gave up 10 bases and J gave up 8 bases, with 17 bases separating them. Germline V gene lookup returns CDR1 MNHNS and CDR2 SASEGT.

This clonotype was seen at least ten times. An end of the junction differs from the germline gene, which may be a read error. This chain links TRBV5-1 with TRBJ2-2; D possibly matches TRBD1 or TRBD2 (5 bases each). Germline loops: CDR1 SGHRS, CDR2 YFSETQ. The CDR3 spans 13 residues. The CDR3 coding sequence is TGTGCCAGCAGTTTGCGAGGGGCCGGGGAGCTGTTTTTT. This codes for CASSLRGAGELFF.

In this sample, this clonotype turned up many times. V usage is TRBV12-3 or TRBV12-4 and J usage is TRBJ2-1, with 12 bases lining up with TRBD2. J gave up 2 bases and V 5 bases, and 4 bases lay outside the gene matches. CDR3 size: 16 residues. This CDR3 reads CASSQGLAGTYNEQFF. CDR3 in DNA: TGTGCCAGCAGTCAAGGACTAGCGGGAACCTACAATGAGCAGTTCTTC.

V usage is TRBV20-1 and J usage is TRBJ2-7, with D maybe TRBD2 (6 bases). The CDR3 consists of 15 residues. In germline, CDR1 is DFQATT, CDR2 SNEGSKA (reference sequence). V was cut by 0 bases and J by 0 bases, with 12 bases left in between. The DNA for the CDR3 is TGCAGTGCTAGAGATACACGGGAGCACTCCTACGAGCAGTACTTC. Translating gives CSARDTREHSYEQYF.

The rearrangement links TRBV29-1 to TRBJ2-7; D ambiguous. The CDR3 has 12 amino acids. From germline, CDR1 is SQVTM and CDR2 ANQGSEA. V lost 5 bases and J 9 bases, leaving 17 bases between the germline ends. CDR3 in DNA: TGCAGCGTTTACATGGAGTCCTCCTGGCAGTACTTC. This gives the protein CSVYMESSWQYF.

This clonotype appeared once. The chain employs TRBV13 and TRBJ1-1; the D is unclear. Germline-derived CDR1 and CDR2 are PRHDT and FYEKMQ (reference sequence). The CDR3 contains 11 residues. V lost 4 bases, J lost 7 bases, and 7 bases lay in between. CDR3 sequence reads: CASSSGSEAFF. DNA of the CDR3: TGTGCCAGCAGCTCGGGAAGTGAAGCTTTCTTT.